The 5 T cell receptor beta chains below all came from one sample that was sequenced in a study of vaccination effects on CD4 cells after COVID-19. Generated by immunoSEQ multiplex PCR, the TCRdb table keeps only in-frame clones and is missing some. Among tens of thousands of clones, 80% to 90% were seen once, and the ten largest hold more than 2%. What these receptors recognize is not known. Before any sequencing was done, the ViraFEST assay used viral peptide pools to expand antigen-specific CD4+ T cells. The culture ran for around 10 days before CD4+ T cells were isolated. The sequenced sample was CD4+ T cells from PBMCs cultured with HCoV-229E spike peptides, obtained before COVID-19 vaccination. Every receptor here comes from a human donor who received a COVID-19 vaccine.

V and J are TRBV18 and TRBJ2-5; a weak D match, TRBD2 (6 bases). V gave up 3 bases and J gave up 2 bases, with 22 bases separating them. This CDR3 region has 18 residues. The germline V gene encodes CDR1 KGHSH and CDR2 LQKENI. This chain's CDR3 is CASSPHGPGVTIQETQYF. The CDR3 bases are TGTGCCAGCTCACCGCACGGGCCGGGAGTAACTATACAAGAGACCCAGTACTTC.

The CDR3 nucleotides read TGCGCCAGCAGCCCCGGGGGGTTACGGGAGACCCAGTACTTC. It yields the protein CASSPGGLRETQYF. The V and J genes are TRBV4-1 and TRBJ2-5, with 7 bases identical to TRBD2. CDR3 size: 14 residues. Germline V gene data show CDR1 as MGHRA and CDR2 as YSYEKL. The V segment lost 4 bases and the J segment 5 bases; nucleotides outside the gene matches: 7.

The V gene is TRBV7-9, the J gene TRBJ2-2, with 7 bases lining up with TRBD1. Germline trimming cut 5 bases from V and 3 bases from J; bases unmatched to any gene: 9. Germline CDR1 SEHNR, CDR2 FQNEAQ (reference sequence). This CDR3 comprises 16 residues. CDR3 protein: CASSQGWGQHTGELFF. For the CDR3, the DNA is TGTGCCAGCAGCCAAGGGTGGGGACAGCACACCGGGGAGCTGTTTTTT.

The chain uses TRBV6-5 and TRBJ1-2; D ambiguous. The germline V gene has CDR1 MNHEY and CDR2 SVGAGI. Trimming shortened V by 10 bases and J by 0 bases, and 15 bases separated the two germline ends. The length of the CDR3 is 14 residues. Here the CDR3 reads CAIWGTATNYGYTF. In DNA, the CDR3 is TGTGCCATCTGGGGAACAGCTACTAACTATGGCTACACCTTC.

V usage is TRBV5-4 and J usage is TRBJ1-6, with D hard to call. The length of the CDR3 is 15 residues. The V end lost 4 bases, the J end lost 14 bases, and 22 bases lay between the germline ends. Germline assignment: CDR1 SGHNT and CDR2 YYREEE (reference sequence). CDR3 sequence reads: CASSRNNVIGVTLHF. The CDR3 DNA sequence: TGTGCCAGCAGCCGGAATAACGTTATTGGGGTCACCCTCCACTTT. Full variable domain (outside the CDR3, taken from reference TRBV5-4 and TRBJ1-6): ETGVTQSPTHLIKTRGQQVTLRCSSQSGHNTVSWYQQALGQGPQFIFQYYREEENGRGNFPPRFSGLQFPNYSSELNVNALELDDSALYLCASSRNNVIGVTLHFGNGTRLTVT.